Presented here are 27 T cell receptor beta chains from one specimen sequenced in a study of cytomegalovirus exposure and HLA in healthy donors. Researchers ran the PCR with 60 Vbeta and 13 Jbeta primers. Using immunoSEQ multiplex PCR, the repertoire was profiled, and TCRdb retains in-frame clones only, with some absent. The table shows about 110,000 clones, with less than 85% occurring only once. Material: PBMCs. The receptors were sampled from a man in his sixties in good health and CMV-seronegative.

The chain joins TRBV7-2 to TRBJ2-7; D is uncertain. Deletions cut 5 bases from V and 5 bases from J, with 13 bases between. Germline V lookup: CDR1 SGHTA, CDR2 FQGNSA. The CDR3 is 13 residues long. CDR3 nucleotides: TGTGCCAGCAGCCTTAACGGGTTCGACGAGCAGTACTTC. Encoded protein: CASSLNGFDEQYF. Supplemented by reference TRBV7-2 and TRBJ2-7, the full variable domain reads GAGVSQSPSNKVTEKGKDVELRCDPISGHTALYWYRQSLGQGLEFLIYFQGNSAPDKSGLPSDRFSAERTGGSVSTLTIQRTQQEDSAVYLCASSLNGFDEQYFGPGTRLTVT.

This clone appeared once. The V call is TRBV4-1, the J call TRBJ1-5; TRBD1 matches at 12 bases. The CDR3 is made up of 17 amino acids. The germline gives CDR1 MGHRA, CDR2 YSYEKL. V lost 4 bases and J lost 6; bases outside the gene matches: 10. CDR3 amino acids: CASSRGDGTGGTQPQHF. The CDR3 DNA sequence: TGCGCCAGCAGCCGAGGGGACGGGACAGGGGGCACTCAGCCCCAGCATTTT.

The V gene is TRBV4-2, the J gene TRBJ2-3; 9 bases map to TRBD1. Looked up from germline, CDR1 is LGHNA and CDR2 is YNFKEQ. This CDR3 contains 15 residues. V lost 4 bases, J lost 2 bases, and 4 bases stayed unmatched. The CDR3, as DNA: TGTGCCAGCAGCCCGGACAGGGGACCCACAGATACGCAGTATTTT. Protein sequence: CASSPDRGPTDTQYF.

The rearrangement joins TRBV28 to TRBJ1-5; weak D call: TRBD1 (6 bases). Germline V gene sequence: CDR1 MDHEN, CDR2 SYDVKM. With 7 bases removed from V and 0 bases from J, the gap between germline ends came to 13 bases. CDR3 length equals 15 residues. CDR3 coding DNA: TGTGCCAGCACCAGGGGCCTTGATAGCAATCAGCCCCAGCATTTT. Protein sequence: CASTRGLDSNQPQHF.

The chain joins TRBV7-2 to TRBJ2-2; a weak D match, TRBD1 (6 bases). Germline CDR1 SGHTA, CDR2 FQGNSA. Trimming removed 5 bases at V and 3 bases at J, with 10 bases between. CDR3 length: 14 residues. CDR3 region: CASSAQGYTGELFF. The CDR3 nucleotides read TGTGCCAGCAGCGCGCAGGGGTACACCGGGGAGCTGTTTTTT.

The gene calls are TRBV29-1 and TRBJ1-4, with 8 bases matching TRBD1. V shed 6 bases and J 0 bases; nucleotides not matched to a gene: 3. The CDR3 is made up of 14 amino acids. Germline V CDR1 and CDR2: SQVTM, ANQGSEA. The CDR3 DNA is TGCAGCGTGTCCAGGGGGCCAACTAATGAAAAACTGTTTTTT. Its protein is CSVSRGPTNEKLFF.

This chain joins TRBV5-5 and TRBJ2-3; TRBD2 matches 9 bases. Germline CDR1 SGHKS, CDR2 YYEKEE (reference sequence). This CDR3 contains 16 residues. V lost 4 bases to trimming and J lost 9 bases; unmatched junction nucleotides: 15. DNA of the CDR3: TGTGCCAGCAGCATAAGGGGTGGCGGGGGGGCAGGGACGCAGTATTTT. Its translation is CASSIRGGGGAGTQYF. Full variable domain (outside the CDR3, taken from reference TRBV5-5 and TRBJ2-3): DAGVTQSPTHLIKTRGQQVTLRCSPISGHKSVSWYQQVLGQGPQFIFQYYEKEERGRGNFPDRFSARQFPNYSSELNVNALLLGDSALYLCASSIRGGGGAGTQYFGPGTRLTVL.

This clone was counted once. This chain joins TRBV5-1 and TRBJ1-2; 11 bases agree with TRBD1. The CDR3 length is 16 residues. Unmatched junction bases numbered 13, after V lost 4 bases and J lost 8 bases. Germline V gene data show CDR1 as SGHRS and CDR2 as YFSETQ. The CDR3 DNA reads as TGCGCCAGCAGCACCGGACAGGGGGCCCTTATTCTCGGCTACACCTTC. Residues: CASSTGQGALILGYTF.

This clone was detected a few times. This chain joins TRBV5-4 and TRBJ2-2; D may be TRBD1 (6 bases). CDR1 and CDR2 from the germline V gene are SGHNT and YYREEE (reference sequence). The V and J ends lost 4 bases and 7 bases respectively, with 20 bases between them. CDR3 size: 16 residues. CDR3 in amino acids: CASSHVIGGRIGELFF. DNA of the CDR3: TGTGCCAGCAGCCATGTAATAGGGGGAAGGATCGGGGAGCTGTTTTTT.

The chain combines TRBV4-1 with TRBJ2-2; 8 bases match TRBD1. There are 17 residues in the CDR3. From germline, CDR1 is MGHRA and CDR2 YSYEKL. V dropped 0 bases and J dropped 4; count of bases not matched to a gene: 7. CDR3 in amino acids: CASSQDSRTGSTGELFF. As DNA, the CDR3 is TGCGCCAGCAGCCAAGATTCGAGGACAGGGAGCACCGGGGAGCTGTTTTTT.

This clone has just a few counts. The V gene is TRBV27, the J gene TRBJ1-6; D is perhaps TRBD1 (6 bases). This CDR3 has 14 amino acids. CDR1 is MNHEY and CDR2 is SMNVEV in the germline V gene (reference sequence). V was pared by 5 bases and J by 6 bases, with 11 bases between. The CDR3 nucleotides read TGTGCCAGCAGTACAGGGACCACTAATTCACCCCTCCACTTT. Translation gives CASSTGTTNSPLHF.

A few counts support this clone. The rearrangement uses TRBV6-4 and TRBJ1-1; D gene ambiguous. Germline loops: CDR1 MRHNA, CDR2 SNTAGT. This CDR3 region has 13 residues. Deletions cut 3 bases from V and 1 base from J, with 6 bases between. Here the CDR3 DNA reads TGTGCCAGCAGTGAATCAGGGAACACTGAAGCTTTCTTT. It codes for CASSESGNTEAFF.

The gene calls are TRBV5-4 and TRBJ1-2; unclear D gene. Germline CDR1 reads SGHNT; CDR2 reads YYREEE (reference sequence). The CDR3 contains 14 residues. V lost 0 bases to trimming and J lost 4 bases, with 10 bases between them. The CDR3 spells CASSLGGGLYGYTF. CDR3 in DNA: TGTGCCAGCAGCTTGGGTGGCGGACTCTATGGCTACACCTTC. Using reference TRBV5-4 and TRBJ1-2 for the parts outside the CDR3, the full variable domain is ETGVTQSPTHLIKTRGQQVTLRCSSQSGHNTVSWYQQALGQGPQFIFQYYREEENGRGNFPPRFSGLQFPNYSSELNVNALELDDSALYLCASSLGGGLYGYTFGSGTRLTVV.

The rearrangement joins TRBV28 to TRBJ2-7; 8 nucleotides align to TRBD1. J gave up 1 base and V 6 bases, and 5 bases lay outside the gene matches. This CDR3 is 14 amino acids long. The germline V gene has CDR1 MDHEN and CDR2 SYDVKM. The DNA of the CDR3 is TGTGCCAGCAGGCCCACAGGGGGGTCCTACGAGCAGTACGTC. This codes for CASRPTGGSYEQYV.

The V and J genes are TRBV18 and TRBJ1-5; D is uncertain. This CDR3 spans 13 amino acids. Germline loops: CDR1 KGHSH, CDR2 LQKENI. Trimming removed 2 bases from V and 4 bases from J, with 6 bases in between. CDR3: CASSPSQNQPQHF. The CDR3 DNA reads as TGTGCCAGCTCACCATCTCAGAATCAGCCCCAGCATTTT.

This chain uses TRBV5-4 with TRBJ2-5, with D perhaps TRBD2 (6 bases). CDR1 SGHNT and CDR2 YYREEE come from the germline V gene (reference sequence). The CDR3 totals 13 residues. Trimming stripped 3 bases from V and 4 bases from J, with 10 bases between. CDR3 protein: CASSSWGVETQYF. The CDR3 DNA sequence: TGTGCCAGCAGCTCTTGGGGGGTAGAGACCCAGTACTTC.

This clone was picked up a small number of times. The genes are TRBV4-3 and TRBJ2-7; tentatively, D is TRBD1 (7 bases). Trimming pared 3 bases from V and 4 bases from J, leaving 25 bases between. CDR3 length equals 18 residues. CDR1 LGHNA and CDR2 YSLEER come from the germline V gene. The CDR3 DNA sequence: TGCGCCAGCAGCCACCGGCGCGGGGTGGGACAGCCGTCATACGAGCAGTACTTC. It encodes CASSHRRGVGQPSYEQYF.

The CDR3 sequence is CASSLTTPGGQETQYF. The CDR3 DNA reads TGCGCCAGCAGCTTGACTACTCCAGGGGGTCAAGAGACCCAGTACTTC. This chain links TRBV5-1 with TRBJ2-5, with TRBD1 matching over 7 bases. Trimming took 1 base from V and 2 from J; bases not matched to a gene: 8. The CDR3 is 16 residues long. Germline CDR1 reads SGHRS; CDR2 reads YFSETQ.

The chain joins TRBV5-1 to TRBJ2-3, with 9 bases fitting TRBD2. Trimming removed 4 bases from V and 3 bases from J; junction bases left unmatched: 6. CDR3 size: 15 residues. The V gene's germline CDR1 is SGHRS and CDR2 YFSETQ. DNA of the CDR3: TGCGCCAGCAGCAGGCTAGCGGGGTTTACAGATACGCAGTATTTT. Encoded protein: CASSRLAGFTDTQYF.

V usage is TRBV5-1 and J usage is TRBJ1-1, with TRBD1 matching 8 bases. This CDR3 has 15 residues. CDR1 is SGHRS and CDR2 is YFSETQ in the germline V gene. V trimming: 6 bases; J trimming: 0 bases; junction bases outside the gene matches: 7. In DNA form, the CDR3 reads TGCGCCAGCACGGACAGGGCCCTTCTGAACACTGAAGCTTTCTTT. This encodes CASTDRALLNTEAFF.

CDR3 sequence (DNA): TGTGCCAGCAGCTTAATGGGGGGTGTAATGGTGAGTGAGCAGTTCTTC. Residues: CASSLMGGVMVSEQFF. The V gene is TRBV7-2, the J gene TRBJ2-1, with D possibly TRBD2 on 6 matching bases. V was shortened by 2 bases and J by 9 bases, with 20 bases between the two germline ends. CDR1 and CDR2 (germline): SGHTA, FQGNSA. This CDR3 region has 16 residues. The variable domain in full, completed from reference TRBV7-2 and TRBJ2-1, reads GAGVSQSPSNKVTEKGKDVELRCDPISGHTALYWYRQSLGQGLEFLIYFQGNSAPDKSGLPSDRFSAERTGGSVSTLTIQRTQQEDSAVYLCASSLMGGVMVSEQFFGPGTRLTVL.

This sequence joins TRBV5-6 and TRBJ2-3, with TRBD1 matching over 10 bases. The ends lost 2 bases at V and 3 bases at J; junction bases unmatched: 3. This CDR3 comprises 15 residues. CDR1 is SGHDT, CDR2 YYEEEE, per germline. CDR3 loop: CASSFDRGLTDTQYF. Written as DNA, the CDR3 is TGTGCCAGCAGCTTTGACAGGGGGCTAACAGATACGCAGTATTTT.

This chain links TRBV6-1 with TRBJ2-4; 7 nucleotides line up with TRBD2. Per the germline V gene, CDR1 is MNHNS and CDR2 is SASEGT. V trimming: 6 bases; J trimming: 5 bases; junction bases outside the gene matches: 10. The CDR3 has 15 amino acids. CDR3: CASSVGGGPQNIQYF. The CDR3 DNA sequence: TGTGCCAGCAGCGTTGGGGGAGGGCCCCAAAACATTCAGTACTTC.

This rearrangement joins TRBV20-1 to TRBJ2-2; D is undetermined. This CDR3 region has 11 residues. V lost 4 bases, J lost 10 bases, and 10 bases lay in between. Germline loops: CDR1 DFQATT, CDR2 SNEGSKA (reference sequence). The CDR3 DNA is TGCAGTGCTAAATCGAGAGAGGAGCTGTTTTTT. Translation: CSAKSREELFF.

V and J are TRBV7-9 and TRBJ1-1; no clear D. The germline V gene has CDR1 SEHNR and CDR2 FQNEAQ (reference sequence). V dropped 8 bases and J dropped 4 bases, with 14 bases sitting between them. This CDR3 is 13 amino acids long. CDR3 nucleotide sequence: TGTGCCAGCGGTCGGGGTAAGGGCACTGAAGCTTTCTTT. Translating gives CASGRGKGTEAFF.

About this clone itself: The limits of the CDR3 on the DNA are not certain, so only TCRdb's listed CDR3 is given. The CDR3 sequence: CASSYSCGGTAYSPLHF. The gene calls are TRBV12-1 and TRBJ1-6. TRBV12-1 is reported as a pseudogene. The length of the CDR3 is 17 amino acids, counting both ends.

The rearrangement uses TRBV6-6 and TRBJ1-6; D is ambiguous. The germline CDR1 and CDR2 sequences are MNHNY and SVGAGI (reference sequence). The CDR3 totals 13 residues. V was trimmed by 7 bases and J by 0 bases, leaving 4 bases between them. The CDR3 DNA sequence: TGTGCCAGCACCCGCTCCTATAATTCACCCCTCCACTTT. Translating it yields CASTRSYNSPLHF.